The 2 T cell receptor beta chains listed next were all sequenced from one sample in a study of CD8 T cells in ankylosing spondylitis. TCRdb re-called the 5' RACE reads with MiXCR, one entry per CDR3 protein. The data contain roughly 160,000 distinct CDR3 sequences, approximately 10% of them singletons. Sequenced sample: blood, either unsorted or a sorted T cell fraction (not recorded which). The origin of the receptors is a female donor with ankylosing spondylitis or in good health (not recorded which).

J is TRBJ2-7 and V is TRBV10-3, with a weak D call TRBD2 (5 bases). The CDR3 has 13 residues. Germline-derived CDR1 and CDR2 are ENHRY and SYGVKD. V was clipped by 9 bases and J by 1 base, with 13 bases between them. The CDR3: CAISSGNSYEQYF. The CDR3 DNA reads TGTGCCATTTCGTCCGGGAATTCCTACGAGCAGTACTTC.

This clonotype occurred a few times. V is TRBV6-1 and J is TRBJ2-1; TRBD2 aligns across 8 bases. The ends lost 6 bases at V and 0 bases at J; junction bases unmatched: 7. Looked up from germline, CDR1 is MNHNS and CDR2 is SASEGT. This CDR3 is built from 16 residues. The CDR3 DNA is TGTGCCAGCAGCGGACTAGCAGGTACCTCCTACAATGAGCAGTTCTTC. Its translation: CASSGLAGTSYNEQFF.